This T cell receptor beta chain appears in the sequencing data of a study of blood T cell repertoires in COVID-19. The CDR3 contains 13 residues. Trimming took 0 bases from V and 7 from J, leaving 9 bases between them. The germline V gene encodes CDR1 LNHNV and CDR2 YYDKDF (reference sequence). Some clones are missing from TCRdb's copy, which holds only in-frame ones; the method was immunoSEQ multiplex PCR. The table records 360,000 or so clones, over 80% of them present only once. The chain joins TRBV15 to TRBJ1-1; tentative D call: TRBD1 (6 bases). The clonotype comes from a woman aged 50 to 60 who had recovered from COVID-19. The sequenced material came from PBMCs or T cells enriched from blood (not recorded which). CDR3 coding DNA: TGTGCCACCAGCAGAGATGTACAGGGTGAAGCTTTCTTT. Translating it yields CATSRDVQGEAFF.